Listed below are T cell receptor beta chains from one sample, sequenced in a study of Ad26.COV2.S vaccination and SARS-CoV-2 variants. The table came from immunoSEQ multiplex PCR; TCRdb's copy has only in-frame clones and leaves some out. The table lists roughly 510,000 clones, roughly 89% of them singletons. Sequencing used peripheral blood, obtained in a trial of Ad26.COV2.S vaccine versus placebo. The origin of the receptors is a person aged 18-65 years who received the Ad26.COV2.S COVID-19 vaccine or a placebo. CDR3s include the opening cysteine and the closing phenylalanine or tryptophan. A D gene is named only where the DNA matches it firmly. For some rows the clone size is stated as once, few or many, or as a class when expanded; others skip it.

clone_size | d_call | j_call | v_call | cdr3_nt | cdr3_aa
once | NA | TRBJ1-1 | TRBV6-1 | TGTGCCAGCAGTGACGGTGGGGGCGCGGGGGCTTTCTTT | CASSDGGGAGAFF
NA | NA | TRBJ2-2 | TRBV19 | TGTGCCAGTAGTACTGGGCAGGGGCCCGGGGAGCTGTTTTTT | CASSTGQGPGELFF
few | TRBD1 | TRBJ2-7 | TRBV9 | TGTGCCAGCAGCCCATACGACAGGGCGGCCTCCTACGAGCAGTACTTC | CASSPYDRAASYEQYF
NA | TRBD2 | TRBJ2-1 | TRBV20-1 | TGCAGTGCTACTAGCGGGATGGGGCAGTTCTTC | CSATSGMGQFF
NA | TRBD2 | TRBJ2-3 | TRBV15 | TGTGCCACCAGCAGGGGCTACGCGGGAGGGTCAGATACGCAGTATTTT | CATSRGYAGGSDTQYF
NA | NA | TRBJ1-3 | TRBV7-2 | TGTGCCAGCAGCTCCGACGGCTACTCTGGAAACACCATATATTTT | CASSSDGYSGNTIYF
once | TRBD1 | TRBJ2-1 | TRBV2 | TGTGCCAGCAGGGAATTGACAGGGCCGAATGAGCAGTTCTTC | CASRELTGPNEQFF
NA | NA | TRBJ1-1 | TRBV19 | TGTGCCAGTAGTATACCGACCGGGGGGGCTTTCTTT | CASSIPTGGAFF
few | TRBD2 | TRBJ2-3 | TRBV13 | TGTGCCAGCAGCTTAGCGGGGACTAGCTCAGATACGCAGTATTTT | CASSLAGTSSDTQYF
NA | NA | TRBJ1-2 | TRBV27 | TGTGCCAGCAGTTTTCTCCCTAACTATGGCTACACCTTC | CASSFLPNYGYTF
NA | NA | TRBJ1-1 | TRBV25-1 | TGTGCCAGCAGTGGTTGGGGCACGGGGACTGAAGCTTTCTTT | CASSGWGTGTEAFF
NA | NA | TRBJ2-6 | TRBV21-1 | TGTGCCAGCGACCCCTCAGGGTGCTCTGGGGCCAACGTCCTGACTTTC | CASDPSGCSGANVLTF
once | NA | TRBJ1-1 | TRBV30 | TGTGCCTGGGTGGTAGGTGTCACTGAAGCTTTCTTT | CAWVVGVTEAFF
NA | NA | TRBJ1-2 | TRBV5-1 | TGCGCCAGCAGCTTCGCAGATAACTATGGCTACACCTTC | CASSFADNYGYTF
NA | TRBD2 | TRBJ2-2 | TRBV28 | TGTGCCAGCACCTCTCTAGCGGGAGGAGGCACCACCGGGGAGCTGTTTTTT | CASTSLAGGGTTGELFF
once | NA | TRBJ1-6 | TRBV5-8 | TGTGCCAGCAGCTTGGGTCAAAGGAATTCACCCCTCCACTTT | CASSLGQRNSPLHF
NA | TRBD1 | TRBJ1-6 | TRBV7-8 | TGTGCCAGCAGCTCTGGAGGGACAGGGGGTAATTCACCCCTCCACTTT | CASSSGGTGGNSPLHF
NA | NA | TRBJ2-5 | TRBV6-5 | TGTGCCAGCAGTCCACCCGGGCTTCAAGAGACCCAGTACTTC | CASSPPGLQETQYF
NA | TRBD2 | TRBJ2-4 | TRBV19 | TGTGCCAGTAGTCCCCCGGGGAGGGACGGCATTCAGTACTTC | CASSPPGRDGIQYF
NA | TRBD1 | TRBJ1-6 | TRBV19 | TGTGCCAGTAGTATTCCGGGACAGAAGAATTCACCCCTCCACTTT | CASSIPGQKNSPLHF
NA | NA | TRBJ2-1 | TRBV9 | TGTGCCAGCAGCGTACTCGGGAGCGCCTTCAATGAGCAGTTCTTC | CASSVLGSAFNEQFF
NA | NA | TRBJ2-5 | TRBV11-1 | TGTGCCAGCAGCTTAGCGGACAAAGAGACCCAGTACTTC | CASSLADKETQYF
NA | TRBD2 | TRBJ2-5 | TRBV7-9 | TGTGCCAGCAGTGCACCGGGACTAGCCGGGGAGACCCAGTACTTC | CASSAPGLAGETQYF
NA | NA | TRBJ1-5 | TRBV19 | TGTGCCAGCACCGGACAGCCAAATCAGCCCCAGCATTTT | CASTGQPNQPQHF
NA | TRBD2 | TRBJ2-1 | TRBV5-1 | TGCGCCAGCAGCTTGTCGCTAGCGGGAGATTTCAATGAGCAGTTCTTC | CASSLSLAGDFNEQFF
NA | NA | TRBJ2-5 | TRBV6-5 | TGTGCCAGCAGTTTGGGAACAGCCCTTCAAGAGACCCAGTACTTC | CASSLGTALQETQYF
NA | TRBD2 | TRBJ2-7 | TRBV28 | TGTGCCAGCAGTAATCAAGCGGGAGGTCCCTACGAGCAGTACTTC | CASSNQAGGPYEQYF
few | NA | TRBJ2-7 | TRBV7-8 | TGTGCCAGCAGCCCCGCGGTGGCCACCTACGAGCAGTACTTC | CASSPAVATYEQYF
NA | NA | TRBJ2-7 | TRBV7-6 | TGTGCCAGCAGCTTATTTAGGGACCCTTCCTACGAGCAGTACTTC | CASSLFRDPSYEQYF
NA | NA | TRBJ1-2 | TRBV18 | TGTGCCAGCTCTACACCGGAGAGGAGCTACACCTTC | CASSTPERSYTF
NA | TRBD2 | TRBJ2-7 | TRBV6-5 | TGTGCCAGCAGTTACACCGGGACTAGCGGGTACGAGCAGTACTTC | CASSYTGTSGYEQYF
NA | TRBD1 | TRBJ2-5 | TRBV30 | TGTGCCTCTACGGACAGGGGGTTCATCGAGACCCAGTACTTC | CASTDRGFIETQYF
once | TRBD2 | TRBJ2-3 | TRBV4-3 | TGCGCCAGCAGCCAAGTTAGCGGGAGGATAGGTTCGCAGTATTTT | CASSQVSGRIGSQYF
once | NA | TRBJ1-1 | TRBV28 | TGTGCCAGCACCACCTGGGGAACTGAAGCTTTCTTT | CASTTWGTEAFF
NA | NA | TRBJ1-1 | TRBV28 | TGTGCCAGCAGTATCCCGGGGGTTGGTACTGAAGCTTTCTTT | CASSIPGVGTEAFF
once | TRBD2 | TRBJ2-2 | TRBV9 | TGTGCCAGCAGCGGACGTAGCGGGAGGGTCACCGGGGAGCTGTTTTTT | CASSGRSGRVTGELFF
NA | NA | TRBJ2-3 | TRBV29-1 | TGCAGCGTTGAAGGGTCAGATACGCAGTATTTT | CSVEGSDTQYF
NA | TRBD1 | TRBJ2-7 | TRBV7-9 | TGTGCCAGCCGGGGACAGGACAACTCCTACGAGCAGTACTTC | CASRGQDNSYEQYF
NA | NA | TRBJ2-3 | TRBV7-8 | TGTGCCAGCAGTCCTCTACCCCATCTGGCAGATACGCAGTATTTT | CASSPLPHLADTQYF
NA | NA | TRBJ2-7 | TRBV30 | TGTGCCTGGAGTGTACTGGCATTCGGCGAGCAGTACTTC | CAWSVLAFGEQYF
NA | NA | TRBJ2-5 | TRBV11-3 | TGTGCCAGCAGCTCTGGCGGGCCTGGGGGGGAGACCCAGTACTTC | CASSSGGPGGETQYF
NA | NA | TRBJ1-5 | TRBV7-2 | TGTGCCAGCAGCTTAGTTCAGGTCGCCAATCAGCCCCAGCATTTT | CASSLVQVANQPQHF
NA | NA | TRBJ2-7 | TRBV7-2 | TGTGCCAGCAGCCCAACCCTTCTCGCCTACGAGCAGTACTTC | CASSPTLLAYEQYF
NA | NA | TRBJ1-2 | TRBV3-1/TRBV3-2 | TGTGCCAGCAGCCAAGGTGCGGGTGTCGTCTATGGCTACACCTTC | CASSQGAGVVYGYTF
few | TRBD2 | TRBJ2-1 | TRBV19 | TGTGCCAGCGGAGATTTGGGGGGAGGGTGGTTGGGTGAGCAGTTCTTC | CASGDLGGGWLGEQFF
few | TRBD1 | TRBJ1-2 | TRBV7-3 | TGTGCCAGCGGGGCAGGGGGCGCGGCTGGCTACACCTTC | CASGAGGAAGYTF
once | NA | TRBJ1-3 | TRBV30 | TGTGCCTGGAGTAGACCTACGACAGTCTCTGGAAACACCATATATTTT | CAWSRPTTVSGNTIYF
NA | NA | TRBJ1-6 | TRBV5-1 | TGCGCCAGCAGCTTGGAGGCGGGTTCACCCCTCCACTTT | CASSLEAGSPLHF
NA | NA | TRBJ2-3 | TRBV2 | TGTGCCAGCGGCTATGCGGGTACGCAGTATTTT | CASGYAGTQYF
NA | TRBD2 | TRBJ2-7 | TRBV7-9 | TGTGCCAGCAGCCGAACGGGGGGGTACGAGCAGTACTTC | CASSRTGGYEQYF
NA | TRBD1 | TRBJ1-1 | TRBV7-2 | TGTGCCAGCAGCTTATCTGTACTTAGGTACAGGGGTTCGAACACTGAAGCTTTCTTT | CASSLSVLRYRGSNTEAFF
NA | TRBD1 | TRBJ2-5 | TRBV7-2 | TGTGCCAGCAGCTTAGAAACAGGGGGCGGCCAGAGGGGGACCCAGTACTTC | CASSLETGGGQRGTQYF
NA | TRBD1 | TRBJ1-4 | TRBV5-1 | TGCGCCAGCAGCTTGGACCCCAACAGGGGCTATGAAAAACTGTTTTTT | CASSLDPNRGYEKLFF
NA | TRBD1 | TRBJ1-2 | TRBV3-1/TRBV3-2 | TGTGCCAGCAGCCAGGGGACAGGGTATGGCTACACCTTC | CASSQGTGYGYTF
NA | NA | TRBJ2-7 | TRBV6-1 | TGTGCCAGCAGTGAAGGTAGAGGATCCTCCTACGAGCAGTACTTC | CASSEGRGSSYEQYF
once | NA | TRBJ1-1 | TRBV13 | TGTGCCAGCAGCCCCCAATGGAACAGGGAAACTCAGGGAGCTTTCTTT | CASSPQWNRETQGAFF
NA | NA | TRBJ1-1 | TRBV6-5 | TGTGCCAGCAGTTACGCCGGAGGGACCGACACTGAAGCTTTCTTT | CASSYAGGTDTEAFF
NA | NA | TRBJ1-6 | TRBV5-8 | TGTGCCAGCAGCTTTTCGGGTGCGAATTCACCCCTCCACTTT | CASSFSGANSPLHF
NA | NA | TRBJ2-7 | TRBV28 | TGTGCCAGCAGAAGTACCTACGAGCAGTACTTC | CASRSTYEQYF